The following is a T cell receptor (beta chain) sequence with its context. Seattle enrolled patients during active infection and tracked them longitudinally. This sample is part of a study of blood T cell repertoires in COVID-19. This table comes from immunoSEQ multiplex PCR, and its TCRdb copy is limited to in-frame clones, with some not included. The repertoire holds roughly 150,000 clones, more than 85% seen once, with about 2% in the top ten. Germline V gives CDR1 SQVTM, CDR2 ANQGSEA. This CDR3 has 13 residues. V dropped 3 bases and J dropped 4 bases, with 12 bases sitting between them. The sequenced material came from peripheral blood. This sequence was found in a woman aged 60-75 years with COVID-19, enrolled during active disease. The chain combines TRBV29-1 with TRBJ2-5, with D unclear. The CDR3 is CSVEETLGETQYF. In nucleotides, the CDR3 is TGCAGCGTTGAGGAGACGTTGGGAGAGACCCAGTACTTC.